This is a list of T cell receptor beta chains from one sample in a study of T cell clones after liver transplantation. The data were produced by immunoSEQ multiplex PCR, yet TCRdb's version contains in-frame clones alone and is incomplete. The sample yields 45,000 to 60,000 clones, about 70% seen once. This specimen consisted of CD4+ T cells from blood, obtained at the roughly 15-month timepoint. The receptors derive from a human patient who received a liver transplant. A subset of T cells may come from the graft donor. CDR3s include the opening cysteine and the closing phenylalanine or tryptophan. The order of the fields is V gene, D gene, J gene, clone size, CDR3 DNA, CDR3 protein. A D gene is named only where the DNA matches it firmly. A row's size may be missing; if present it is once, few, many or a size class.

v_gene: TRBV5-1; d_gene: .; j_gene: TRBJ2-2; abundance: .; CDR3nt: TGCGCCAGCAGCTTGGACACATCCACCGGGGAGCTGTTTTTT; CDR3aa: CASSLDTSTGELFF
v_gene: TRBV7-8; d_gene: .; j_gene: TRBJ1-3; abundance: few; CDR3nt: TGTGCCAGCAGCTTAGCCGCGGCCGGGTACTCTGGAAACACCATATATTTT; CDR3aa: CASSLAAAGYSGNTIYF
v_gene: TRBV7-6; d_gene: TRBD2; j_gene: TRBJ2-2; abundance: .; CDR3nt: TGTGCCAGCAGCTTAGGAACCGGGACTATAACCGGGGAGCTGTTTTTT; CDR3aa: CASSLGTGTITGELFF
v_gene: TRBV7-9; d_gene: TRBD1; j_gene: TRBJ1-4; abundance: .; CDR3nt: TGTGCCAGCAGCGGGGGATGGACAGGGACAACTAATGAAAAACTGTTTTTT; CDR3aa: CASSGGWTGTTNEKLFF
v_gene: TRBV28; d_gene: .; j_gene: TRBJ2-3; abundance: once; CDR3nt: TGTGCCAGCAGTTTCCCCGGGACCCGTAACAATCATTTT; CDR3aa: CASSFPGTRNNHF
v_gene: TRBV4-1; d_gene: .; j_gene: TRBJ1-6; abundance: .; CDR3nt: TGCGCCAGCAGCCAAGATCCACAGACGAGGACGGCTGGGTCACCCCTCCACTTT; CDR3aa: CASSQDPQTRTAGSPLHF
v_gene: TRBV14; d_gene: TRBD1; j_gene: TRBJ1-4; abundance: .; CDR3nt: TGTGCCAGCAGCCAAGGAGGACAGGGTGAGGTGCTTAATGAAAAACTGTTTTTT; CDR3aa: CASSQGGQGEVLNEKLFF
v_gene: TRBV7-2; d_gene: .; j_gene: TRBJ2-1; abundance: .; CDR3nt: TGTGCCAGCAGCAGGCCCTTCGGGGAGCAGTTCTTC; CDR3aa: CASSRPFGEQFF
v_gene: TRBV28; d_gene: .; j_gene: TRBJ2-7; abundance: .; CDR3nt: TGTGCCAGCAGTTTAGACTATAAGACATCCTACGAGCAGTACTTC; CDR3aa: CASSLDYKTSYEQYF
v_gene: TRBV5-6; d_gene: TRBD1; j_gene: TRBJ2-7; abundance: .; CDR3nt: TGTGCCAGCAGACGGACAGGGGAGGGGGAGCAGTACTTC; CDR3aa: CASRRTGEGEQYF
v_gene: TRBV2; d_gene: .; j_gene: TRBJ2-3; abundance: .; CDR3nt: TGTGCCAGCAGAGATCCCCGGGAGTGGGCAGATACGCAGTATTTT; CDR3aa: CASRDPREWADTQYF
v_gene: TRBV30; d_gene: .; j_gene: TRBJ1-2; abundance: once; CDR3nt: TGTGCCTGGAGTGACAATAACTATGGCTACACCTTC; CDR3aa: CAWSDNNYGYTF
v_gene: TRBV29-1; d_gene: .; j_gene: TRBJ1-3; abundance: .; CDR3nt: TGCAGCGTTGGCCTAGGTGGGACTGGAAACACCATATATTTT; CDR3aa: CSVGLGGTGNTIYF
v_gene: TRBV28; d_gene: TRBD1; j_gene: TRBJ1-2; abundance: .; CDR3nt: TGTGCCAGCAGATCAGGGGGCGACTATGGCTACACCTTC; CDR3aa: CASRSGGDYGYTF
v_gene: TRBV7-9; d_gene: TRBD2; j_gene: TRBJ2-1; abundance: .; CDR3nt: TGTGCCAGCAGCTTAGGGACTAGCGGGAGTGATGAGCAGTTCTTC; CDR3aa: CASSLGTSGSDEQFF
v_gene: TRBV6-1; d_gene: .; j_gene: TRBJ2-7; abundance: .; CDR3nt: TGTGCCAGCAGTGAGATTCGAGGGGGCTACGAGCAGTACTTC; CDR3aa: CASSEIRGGYEQYF
v_gene: TRBV30; d_gene: .; j_gene: TRBJ2-5; abundance: .; CDR3nt: TGTGCCTGGAGTTCCACAGGCCAAGAGACCCAGTACTTC; CDR3aa: CAWSSTGQETQYF